The 22 T cell receptor beta chains below all came from one sample that was sequenced in a study of T cell repertoires in cytomegalovirus infection. TCRdb fed the reads into MiXCR, producing one record per CDR3 protein. The sample consists of fewer than 1,000,000 distinct CDR3 sequences, more than 25% of them appearing once. Their antigens remain unidentified. The sequencing here drew on cultured CD8+ T cells from PBMCs, taken from culture after CMV antigen stimulation. These receptors came from a human donor in good health (CMV status not recorded). Some clones in this sample may be carry-over from other donors' samples.

The rearrangement joins TRBV7-3 to TRBJ2-3, with D maybe TRBD1 (5 bases). The CDR3 is 15 residues long. Germline CDR1 reads SGHTA; CDR2 reads FQGTGA. Deletions cut 5 bases from V and 2 bases from J, with 14 bases between. The CDR3 bases are TGTGCCAGCAGCCCGTCAGGGTTCTACACAGATACGCAGTATTTT. It is translated as CASSPSGFYTDTQYF.

This clonotype was seen once. J is TRBJ2-1 and V is TRBV6-2 or TRBV6-3; 8 bases map to TRBD2. Germline CDR1 MNHEY, CDR2 SVGEGT. J was trimmed by 5 bases and V by 6 bases; bases with no gene match: 15. The CDR3 is 17 amino acids. Written as DNA, the CDR3 is TGTGCCAGCAGGCTAGGAATACGGCGGACTAGCAACAATGAGCAGTTCTTC. Translating it yields CASRLGIRRTSNNEQFF.

V and J are TRBV11-1 and TRBJ1-3; D perhaps matches TRBD1 (5 bases). Germline V CDR1 and CDR2: SGHAT, FQDESV (reference sequence). The CDR3 is 19 residues long. V was shortened by 3 bases and J by 2 bases, with 23 bases between the two germline ends. The CDR3 DNA is TGTGCCAGCAGCTTGGAACCGGGACCCCGTTCGGGCGCTGGAAACACCATATATTTT. Its protein product is CASSLEPGPRSGAGNTIYF.

This clonotype was recorded a few times. The chain employs TRBV15 and TRBJ2-1, with D possibly TRBD1 on 5 matching bases. This CDR3 has 14 amino acids. Germline V CDR1 and CDR2: LNHNV, YYDKDF (reference sequence). V was trimmed by 2 bases and J by 6 bases, leaving 11 bases between them. The CDR3 protein is CATSRSLGVNEQFF. The CDR3 nucleotides are TGTGCCACCAGCAGATCCTTAGGGGTCAATGAGCAGTTCTTC. Based on the CDR3 plus reference TRBV15 and TRBJ2-1, the full variable domain is DAMVIQNPRYQVTQFGKPVTLSCSQTLNHNVMYWYQQKSSQAPKLLFHYYDKDFNNEADTPDNFQSRRPNTSFCFLDIRSPGLGDTAMYLCATSRSLGVNEQFFGPGTRLTVL.

This clonotype has ten or more counts. The chain links TRBV27 to TRBJ2-3; 7 nucleotides match TRBD2. There are 15 residues in the CDR3. Germline assignment: CDR1 MNHEY and CDR2 SMNVEV (reference sequence). With 7 bases clipped from V and 0 bases from J, the junction kept 7 bases outside the gene matches. The CDR3 region has the DNA TGTGCCAGCAATCTCTGGGGGGGAAGCACAGATACGCAGTATTTT. Amino acid sequence: CASNLWGGSTDTQYF.

This clonotype has just a few counts. The rearrangement links TRBV13 to TRBJ2-4; 8 bases align to TRBD1. Germline values: CDR1 PRHDT, CDR2 FYEKMQ (reference sequence). CDR3 size: 15 residues. J lost 6 bases, V lost 3 bases, and 7 bases had no gene match. The DNA of the CDR3 is TGTGCCAGCAGCTTGGACAGGGACGGAGGAAACATTCAGTACTTC. Translated, it gives CASSLDRDGGNIQYF.

The table lists this clonotype with a few counts. The rearrangement links TRBV27 to TRBJ2-1; perhaps D is TRBD1 or TRBD2 (5 bases each). Germline lookup yields CDR1 MNHEY and CDR2 SMNVEV (reference sequence). This CDR3 comprises 15 residues. V lost 1 base, J lost 6 bases, and 13 bases lay in between. The CDR3: CASSLLLAGANEQFF. CDR3 in DNA: TGTGCCAGCAGTTTATTATTAGCCGGGGCCAATGAGCAGTTCTTC.

The gene calls are TRBV13 and TRBJ2-2; TRBD1 might be the D (5 bases). Germline V gene sequence: CDR1 PRHDT, CDR2 FYEKMQ (reference sequence). Between the trimmed V and J ends, which lost 0 bases and 5 bases, there was a span of 10 bases. This CDR3 is built from 15 residues. CDR3 sequence: CASSLGTAQTGELFF. The CDR3 nucleotides read TGTGCCAGCAGCTTAGGGACAGCACAAACCGGGGAGCTGTTTTTT.

This clonotype has a handful of counts. This chain joins TRBV4-1 and TRBJ1-1, with D perhaps matching TRBD1 (5 bases). The germline V gene encodes CDR1 MGHRA and CDR2 YSYEKL. CDR3 length equals 14 residues. Trimming removed 0 bases from V and 4 bases from J, with 9 bases in between. In DNA, the CDR3 is TGCGCCAGCAGCCAAGAAGGCAGGGCCACTGAAGCTTTCTTT. It translates to CASSQEGRATEAFF.

In its sample, this clonotype was seen a few times. The chain joins TRBV4-1 to TRBJ2-3, with TRBD2 matching over 12 bases. Germline values: CDR1 MGHRA, CDR2 YSYEKL. V trimming: 3 bases; J trimming: 6 bases; junction bases outside the gene matches: 7. This CDR3 is built from 16 residues. CDR3 sequence reads: CASSQTTSGGLDTQYF. CDR3 coding DNA: TGCGCCAGCAGCCAGACGACTAGCGGGGGCTTGGATACGCAGTATTTT.

This clonotype came up a few times. The CDR3 here is CASSPSTSGGALETQYF. DNA of the CDR3: TGTGCCAGCAGCCCCTCGACTAGCGGGGGGGCCCTGGAGACCCAGTACTTC. The rearrangement uses TRBV11-2 and TRBJ2-5; TRBD2 agrees at 14 bases. Germline values: CDR1 SGHAT, CDR2 FQNNGV. This CDR3 comprises 17 residues. After removal of 5 bases from V and 5 bases from J, the junction contained 10 bases not matched to a gene.

The chain is built from TRBV7-9 and TRBJ2-1; 9 nucleotides line up with TRBD2. Germline assignment: CDR1 SEHNR and CDR2 FQNEAQ (reference sequence). The CDR3 sequence is 16 residues long. V gave up 4 bases and J gave up 6 bases; unmatched junction bases: 10. CDR3 sequence: CASSSGRGGRFNEQFF. The CDR3 nucleotides are TGTGCCAGCAGCTCTGGGCGGGGGGGCCGATTCAATGAGCAGTTCTTC.

This clonotype has more than one count but fewer than ten. This sequence joins TRBV6-5 and TRBJ1-1; TRBD1 might be the D (6 bases). The CDR3 runs 15 residues. CDR1 and CDR2 (germline): MNHEY, SVGAGI. V shed 5 bases and J shed 2 bases, with 15 bases lying between them. CDR3 nucleotide sequence: TGTGCCAGCAGTACCTCCGGGACACTCAACACTGAAGCTTTCTTT. Translation: CASSTSGTLNTEAFF.

J is TRBJ1-2 and V is TRBV2, with D perhaps matching TRBD1 (6 bases). CDR1 and CDR2 from the germline V gene are SNHLY and FYNNEI. The CDR3 runs to 16 residues. The ends were cut back, 10 bases at V and 4 bases at J, with 25 bases in the middle. The CDR3 DNA follows: TGTGCCAACGATAACAAGGGGGGTCCCCCCTTCTATGGCTACACCTTC. This sequence encodes CANDNKGGPPFYGYTF.

This clonotype was detected only a few times. V gene TRBV24-1 combines with J gene TRBJ2-2; D gene ambiguous. From germline, CDR1 is KGHDR and CDR2 SFDVKD. V gave up 10 bases and J gave up 6 bases, with 14 bases separating them. The CDR3 contains 13 residues. CDR3: CATSPPDAGELFF. The CDR3 nucleotides are TGTGCCACTTCCCCTCCGGATGCCGGGGAGCTGTTTTTT.

A few counts support this clonotype. V is TRBV20-1 and J is TRBJ2-6; 8 bases agree with TRBD1. The V gene's germline CDR1 is DFQATT and CDR2 SNEGSKA (reference sequence). V gave up 0 bases and J gave up 3 bases; unmatched junction bases: 7. This CDR3 is built from 17 residues. The CDR3, as DNA: TGCAGTGCTAGAGACCGACAGGGGATTGGTGGGGCCAACGTCCTGACTTTC. The encoded protein is CSARDRQGIGGANVLTF.

The chain uses TRBV12-3 or TRBV12-4 and TRBJ2-1, with 7 bases fitting TRBD2. This CDR3 region has 16 residues. J was trimmed by 0 bases and V by 7 bases; bases with no gene match: 9. The CDR3 here is CASKPPSGGSYNEQFF. For the CDR3, the DNA is TGTGCCAGCAAACCTCCTTCGGGGGGCTCCTACAATGAGCAGTTCTTC.

V usage is TRBV20-1 and J usage is TRBJ2-7; TRBD2 agrees at 11 bases. Trimming at V came to 5 bases and at J to 4 bases, leaving 19 bases not matched to a gene. Germline CDR1 reads DFQATT; CDR2 reads SNEGSKA (reference sequence). The CDR3 consists of 18 residues. DNA for the CDR3: TGCAGTGCTCGCGGTTGGGGTGACGGGCTAGCGGGGGGTTACGAGCAGTACTTC. Amino acids: CSARGWGDGLAGGYEQYF.

The chain links TRBV19 to TRBJ1-5, with D possibly being TRBD1 (6 bases). The CDR3 has 15 residues. V gave up 2 bases and J gave up 9 bases, with 17 bases separating them. Germline V gives CDR1 LNHDA, CDR2 SQIVND (reference sequence). The CDR3 protein is CASSIKDRALGPQHF. CDR3 sequence (DNA): TGTGCCAGTAGTATAAAGGACAGAGCTTTAGGGCCCCAGCATTTT.

The sample holds a few counts of this clonotype. This chain uses TRBV5-1 with TRBJ2-3; 8 bases fit TRBD1. The ends lost 5 bases at V and 7 bases at J; junction bases unmatched: 15. The CDR3 runs 16 residues. Looked up from germline, CDR1 is SGHRS and CDR2 is YFSETQ. CDR3: CASSPLLDRATNTQYF. The DNA for the CDR3 is TGCGCCAGCAGTCCTTTATTGGACAGGGCAACGAATACGCAGTATTTT.

This clonotype showed up just a few times. The chain combines TRBV6-2 or TRBV6-3 with TRBJ2-1, with D possibly being TRBD2 (6 bases). Trimming left V 5 bases short and J 1 base short, with 9 bases between. The CDR3 runs 14 residues. Germline-derived CDR1 and CDR2 are MNHEY and SVGEGT. CDR3 sequence (DNA): TGTGCCAGCAGTACGGGACTGTCCTACAATGAGCAGTTCTTC. Translation: CASSTGLSYNEQFF.

This clonotype occurred a few times. The chain couples TRBV28 to TRBJ1-3; 7 bases agree with TRBD1. The CDR3 spans 17 residues. Germline V gives CDR1 MDHEN, CDR2 SYDVKM. V was clipped by 1 base and J by 2 bases; unmatched bases: 8. Here the CDR3 reads CASSLFFDREPGNTIYF. The CDR3, as DNA: TGTGCCAGCAGTTTATTCTTCGACAGGGAGCCTGGAAACACCATATATTTT.